Below are 20 T cell receptor beta chains sequenced from a single sample in a study of cytomegalovirus exposure and HLA in healthy donors. 13 Jbeta primers and 60 Vbeta primers were used for the PCR. Repertoires were generated with immunoSEQ multiplex PCR, while TCRdb's copy carries only in-frame clones and drops some. Among 200,000 to 250,000 clones listed, approximately 80% were seen once. Material: PBMCs. The receptors originated from a male donor in good health and CMV-seronegative.

V gene TRBV5-6 combines with J gene TRBJ1-1, with 7 bases lining up with TRBD1. The CDR3 consists of 19 residues. V lost 4 bases and J lost 0; bases outside the gene matches: 18. In germline, CDR1 is SGHDT, CDR2 YYEEEE. Here the CDR3 reads CASSQRDRRKLWVNTEAFF. DNA of the CDR3: TGTGCCAGCAGCCAAAGGGACAGAAGGAAACTTTGGGTGAACACTGAAGCTTTCTTT. The variable domain in full, completed from reference TRBV5-6 and TRBJ1-1, reads DAGVTQSPTHLIKTRGQQVTLRCSPKSGHDTVSWYQQALGQGPQFIFQYYEEEERQRGNFPDRFSGHQFPNYSSELNVNALLLGDSALYLCASSQRDRRKLWVNTEAFFGQGTRLTVV.

V is TRBV5-6 and J is TRBJ2-7, with D possibly TRBD1 on 6 matching bases. Per germline, CDR1 SGHDT and CDR2 YYEEEE. Trimming took off 4 bases at V and 0 bases at J, with 11 bases between the two ends. This CDR3 is built from 14 residues. The CDR3 nucleotides are TGTGCCAGCAGCACGGACAGTAGCTCCTACGAGCAGTACTTC. This gives the protein CASSTDSSSYEQYF.

The gene calls are TRBV29-1 and TRBJ1-3; 11 nucleotides agree with TRBD1. The V and J ends lost 6 bases and 0 bases, in that order; junction bases with no gene match: 4. The CDR3 has 15 residues. In germline, CDR1 is SQVTM, CDR2 ANQGSEA. The chain's CDR3 is CSVGDRGASGNTIYF. The CDR3 nucleotides are TGCAGCGTCGGGGACAGGGGGGCCTCTGGAAACACCATATATTTT.

The genes are TRBV18 and TRBJ1-5, with a weak D call TRBD1 (5 bases). The V end lost 6 bases, the J end lost 4 bases, and 13 bases lay between the germline ends. The CDR3 spans 14 residues. The germline CDR1 and CDR2 sequences are KGHSH and LQKENI. The CDR3 nucleotides are TGTGCCAGCTCTTACCAGAAGGGGAATCAGCCCCAGCATTTT. This gives the protein CASSYQKGNQPQHF. Complete variable domain (other parts from reference TRBV18 and TRBJ1-5): NAGVMQNPRHLVRRRGQEARLRCSPMKGHSHVYWYRQLPEEGLKFMVYLQKENIIDESGMPKERFSAEFPKEGPSILRIQQVVRGDSAAYFCASSYQKGNQPQHFGDGTRLSIL.

Note on this clone: Relative to the germline gene, one junction end is altered; a read error may explain this. The V and J genes are TRBV11-3 and TRBJ2-2; D gene uncertain. Germline loops: CDR1 SGHNT, CDR2 YENEEA. CDR3 length equals 16 residues. Written as DNA, the CDR3 is TGTGCCAGCAGCCTAGACCCTGGTTACAGACCTGGGGAGCTGTTTTTT. Translation: CASSLDPGYRPGELFF. The variable domain in full, completed from reference TRBV11-3 and TRBJ2-2, reads EAGVVQSPRYKIIEKKQPVAFWCNPISGHNTLYWYLQNLGQGPELLIRYENEEAVDDSQLPKDRFSAERLKGVDSTLKIQPAELGDSAVYLCASSLDPGYRPGELFFGEGSRLTVL.

The chain is built from TRBV5-1 and TRBJ2-7; tentative D call: TRBD1 (5 bases). The ends were cut back, 8 bases at V and 2 bases at J, with 8 bases in the middle. The germline CDR1 and CDR2 sequences are SGHRS and YFSETQ. This CDR3 is built from 11 residues. CDR3 protein: CARDIPYEQYF. The CDR3 region has the DNA TGCGCCAGGGACATACCCTACGAGCAGTACTTC. Full variable domain (missing parts from reference TRBV5-1 and TRBJ2-7): KAGVTQTPRYLIKTRGQQVTLSCSPISGHRSVSWYQQTPGQGLQFLFEYFSETQRNKGNFPGRFSGRQFSNSRSEMNVSTLELGDSALYLCARDIPYEQYFGPGTRLTVT.

The V call is TRBV7-9, the J call TRBJ1-1; 8 positions agree with TRBD1. After removal of 1 base from V and 4 bases from J, the junction contained 11 bases not matched to a gene. The CDR3 is made up of 17 amino acids. Per the germline V gene, CDR1 is SEHNR and CDR2 is FQNEAQ (reference sequence). The CDR3 spells CASSLGTGTGGGTEAFF. CDR3 bases: TGTGCCAGCAGCTTAGGAACGGGAACAGGGGGGGGCACTGAAGCTTTCTTT.

The rearrangement uses TRBV11-2 and TRBJ2-1; the match to TRBD2 covers 8 bases. Germline-derived CDR1 and CDR2 are SGHAT and FQNNGV. This CDR3 is 15 amino acids long. Trimming took 3 bases from V and 3 from J; bases not matched to a gene: 4. CDR3 sequence: CASSFLGLVYNEQFF. The CDR3 nucleotides are TGTGCCAGCAGCTTCTTGGGACTAGTCTACAATGAGCAGTTCTTC.

The chain employs TRBV2 and TRBJ2-7; 15 nucleotides align to TRBD2. The CDR3 sequence is 16 residues long. CDR1 is SNHLY and CDR2 is FYNNEI in the germline V gene. The junction had 4 bases not matched to a gene; V was cut back by 5 bases and J by 2 bases. The CDR3 protein is CASSPGLAGGPYEQYF. DNA for the CDR3: TGTGCCAGCAGTCCGGGACTAGCGGGAGGTCCCTACGAGCAGTACTTC.

This rearrangement joins TRBV29-1 to TRBJ1-5; no firm D call. Germline CDR1 reads SQVTM; CDR2 reads ANQGSEA. This CDR3 is 13 amino acids long. V dropped 3 bases and J dropped 4 bases, with 10 bases sitting between them. Written as DNA, the CDR3 is TGCAGCGTTGAGGGCCAACCAAATCAGCCCCAGCATTTT. This translates into CSVEGQPNQPQHF.

The genes are TRBV6-5 and TRBJ1-4; 9 bases map to TRBD1. The CDR3 is 15 amino acids. The germline CDR1 and CDR2 sequences are MNHEY and SVGAGI. The J segment lost 8 bases and the V segment lost 10 bases, leaving 14 bases of the junction unmatched. The CDR3 reads CATKERGTGKEKLFF. Here the CDR3 DNA reads TGTGCCACCAAGGAGAGGGGGACAGGGAAAGAAAAACTGTTTTTT.

The chain links TRBV5-8 to TRBJ2-3, with TRBD2 identical over 8 bases. This CDR3 is built from 15 residues. Per germline, CDR1 SGHTS and CDR2 YDEGEE. Germline trimming cut 6 bases from V and 0 bases from J; bases unmatched to any gene: 6. As DNA, the CDR3 is TGTGCCAGCACCCTTAGCGGGACCAGCACAGATACGCAGTATTTT. The encoded protein is CASTLSGTSTDTQYF.

The chain has TRBV30 and TRBJ1-4, with D possibly matching TRBD1 (5 bases). The germline gives CDR1 GTSNPN, CDR2 SVGIG (reference sequence). Trimming stripped 2 bases from V and 7 bases from J, with 20 bases between. The length of the CDR3 is 16 residues. The CDR3 protein is CAWSPCLGGAAEKLFF. In DNA, the CDR3 is TGTGCCTGGAGTCCATGCCTCGGAGGGGCGGCTGAAAAACTGTTTTTT.

The chain uses TRBV7-9 and TRBJ2-1; 7 nucleotides match TRBD2. The CDR3 has 14 residues. Germline trimming cut 6 bases from V and 7 bases from J; bases unmatched to any gene: 9. Germline CDR1 and CDR2: SEHNR and FQNEAQ (reference sequence). The CDR3 spells CASRGAGVGNEQFF. The CDR3 DNA is TGTGCCAGCAGAGGGGCGGGAGTTGGGAATGAGCAGTTCTTC.

The genes are TRBV7-9 and TRBJ2-7, with TRBD1 matching over 10 bases. J gave up 6 bases and V 5 bases, and 10 bases lay outside the gene matches. The CDR3 sequence is 15 residues long. Germline V CDR1 and CDR2: SEHNR, FQNEAQ (reference sequence). The DNA for the CDR3 is TGTGCCAGCAGCATCGACGGGACAGGGGAGCGCGAGCAGTACTTC. It translates to CASSIDGTGEREQYF.

The genes are TRBV5-1 and TRBJ2-1; 9 positions agree with TRBD2. The CDR3 is 16 residues long. Germline CDR1 is SGHRS and CDR2 is YFSETQ. J was trimmed by 5 bases and V by 0 bases; bases with no gene match: 6. The CDR3: CASSLVGGRVDNEQFF. The CDR3 DNA reads as TGCGCCAGCAGCTTGGTGGGCGGGAGGGTCGACAATGAGCAGTTCTTC.

This chain uses TRBV7-2 with TRBJ1-5, with a possible D match to TRBD1 (5 bases). Germline V gene lookup returns CDR1 SGHTA and CDR2 FQGNSA. The CDR3 extends over 15 amino acids. Trimming took 2 bases from V and 6 from J, leaving 14 bases between them. The CDR3 sequence: CASSLRGGESQPQHF. The CDR3 DNA is TGTGCCAGCAGCTTACGGGGGGGAGAAAGTCAGCCCCAGCATTTT. Variable domain in full (rest from reference TRBV7-2 and TRBJ1-5): GAGVSQSPSNKVTEKGKDVELRCDPISGHTALYWYRQSLGQGLEFLIYFQGNSAPDKSGLPSDRFSAERTGGSVSTLTIQRTQQEDSAVYLCASSLRGGESQPQHFGDGTRLSIL.

The V gene is TRBV10-3, the J gene TRBJ2-5; D might be TRBD1 (5 bases). The V gene's germline CDR1 is ENHRY and CDR2 SYGVKD. The CDR3 runs to 14 residues. The V and J ends lost 4 bases and 0 bases respectively, with 9 bases between them. CDR3 sequence reads: CAISGLGDQETQYF. Here the CDR3 DNA reads TGTGCCATCAGTGGATTAGGGGACCAAGAGACCCAGTACTTC.

The rearrangement links TRBV28 to TRBJ1-1; 7 bases line up with TRBD1. This CDR3 comprises 16 residues. Germline V gene data show CDR1 as MDHEN and CDR2 as SYDVKM. J gave up 3 bases and V 5 bases, and 12 bases lay outside the gene matches. The CDR3 protein is CASSPHPQGVYTEAFF. In nucleotides, the CDR3 is TGTGCCAGCAGTCCCCATCCGCAGGGGGTATACACTGAAGCTTTCTTT.

The table lists this clone with a few counts. The V and J genes are TRBV6-6 and TRBJ2-7; perhaps TRBD1 as D (6 bases). Germline V gene data show CDR1 as MNHNY and CDR2 as SVGAGI (reference sequence). The CDR3 has 15 amino acids. Trimming took 6 bases from V and 2 from J, leaving 17 bases between them. The CDR3 loop reads CASSPPGATTYEQYF. The CDR3 DNA sequence: TGTGCCAGCAGCCCTCCAGGGGCCACCACCTACGAGCAGTACTTC.